This T cell receptor beta chain was recovered during a study of T cells in Graves' hyperthyroidism and ophthalmopathy. The V gene's germline CDR1 is SGDLS and CDR2 YYNGEE. The CDR3 length is 13 residues. Details on this clonotype: A much larger clonotype is one base distant, so this may be a read error.

RNA transcripts were the template for amplifying TCR beta CDR3 regions. Primed by the HTBI set, a first-round RT-PCR was run on the TCR CDR3. TCRdb itself ran the multiplex PCR reads through MiXCR, one entry per CDR3 protein. Of 75,000 to 100,000 distinct CDR3 sequences detected, roughly 49% appear once; the ten largest clones hold roughly 27%. The sequence derives from a woman aged 40 to 50 with Graves' hyperthyroidism. Sequenced sample: blood. The chain is built from TRBV9 and TRBJ2-7, with D unclear. CDR3 residues: CASSVNPLYERYF. CDR3 coding DNA: TGTGCCAGCAGCGTAAATCCCCTCTACGAGCGGTACTTC.